These 14 T cell receptor beta chains originate from one sample sequenced in a study of cytomegalovirus exposure and HLA in healthy donors. The table came from immunoSEQ multiplex PCR; TCRdb's copy has only in-frame clones and leaves some out. Of fewer than 70,000 clones in the sample, 90% to 97% were seen once. What was sequenced was PBMCs. The receptors come from a man in his late teens or twenties in good health and CMV-seronegative.

The chain has TRBV19 and TRBJ1-2; D might be TRBD1 (5 bases). V was trimmed by 3 bases and J by 4 bases, leaving 18 bases between them. Germline loops: CDR1 LNHDA, CDR2 SQIVND (reference sequence). CDR3 length: 16 residues. Written as DNA, the CDR3 is TGTGCCAGTAGTATGGGCCCGGGTTCAGGGCCCTATGGCTACACCTTC. Its protein product is CASSMGPGSGPYGYTF. The full variable domain, in which reference TRBV19 and TRBJ1-2 provide the parts outside the CDR3, is DGGITQSPKYLFRKEGQNVTLSCEQNLNHDAMYWYRQDPGQGLRLIYYSQIVNDFQKGDIAEGYSVSREKKESFPLTVTSAQKNPTAFYLCASSMGPGSGPYGYTFGSGTRLTVV.

The chain combines TRBV5-4 with TRBJ1-4; D is unresolved. This CDR3 contains 12 residues. Trimming took 4 bases from V and 7 from J, leaving 8 bases between them. Looked up from germline, CDR1 is SGHNT and CDR2 is YYREEE (reference sequence). CDR3 nucleotides: TGTGCCAGCAGCCGGGAAACTGAAAAACTGTTTTTT. It codes for CASSRETEKLFF.

The chain links TRBV11-2 to TRBJ1-1; tentatively, D is TRBD1 (5 bases). Germline values: CDR1 SGHAT, CDR2 FQNNGV. The CDR3 is 12 amino acids. The germline V and J ends were trimmed by 3 bases and 6 bases, with 8 bases remaining between them. CDR3 DNA sequence: TGTGCCAGCAGCTTTGACAGCGCTGAAGCTTTCTTT. It translates to CASSFDSAEAFF.

This clone was picked up one time. The gene calls are TRBV5-1 and TRBJ2-7, with D unresolved. The germline V gene has CDR1 SGHRS and CDR2 YFSETQ. V gave up 5 bases and J gave up 0 bases, with 12 bases separating them. The CDR3 is made up of 14 amino acids. The CDR3, as DNA: TGCGCCAGCAGTGGTATCAGGTCCTCCTACGAGCAGTACTTC. It encodes CASSGIRSSYEQYF.

The chain is built from TRBV14 and TRBJ2-1; 7 bases line up with TRBD2. The CDR3 consists of 12 residues. The J segment lost 9 bases and the V segment lost 3 bases, leaving 2 bases of the junction unmatched. The germline V gene encodes CDR1 SGHDN and CDR2 FVKESK. The CDR3 is CASSQGGVEQFF. CDR3 nucleotides: TGTGCCAGCAGCCAGGGGGGGGTTGAGCAGTTCTTC. The full variable domain, in which reference TRBV14 and TRBJ2-1 provide the parts outside the CDR3, is EAGVTQFPSHSVIEKGQTVTLRCDPISGHDNLYWYRRVMGKEIKFLLHFVKESKQDESGMPNNRFLAERTGGTYSTLKVQPAELEDSGVYFCASSQGGVEQFFGPGTRLTVL.

J is TRBJ1-2 and V is TRBV5-4; 8 nucleotides match TRBD1. This CDR3 is built from 18 residues. Germline V CDR1 and CDR2: SGHNT, YYREEE (reference sequence). With 0 bases clipped from V and 1 base from J, the junction kept 11 bases outside the gene matches. CDR3 protein: CASSLAGQGAYLNYGYTF. DNA of the CDR3: TGTGCCAGCAGCTTGGCCGGACAGGGAGCCTACCTTAACTATGGCTACACCTTC.

This rearrangement joins TRBV27 to TRBJ2-1; TRBD2 agrees at 16 bases. With V trimmed by 4 bases and J by 3 bases, 12 bases remained unmatched. CDR1 and CDR2 from the germline V gene are MNHEY and SMNVEV (reference sequence). This CDR3 is 20 amino acids long. The CDR3 protein is CASSSRLGTSGRADYNEQFF. The CDR3 DNA reads as TGTGCCAGCAGTTCCCGACTAGGGACTAGCGGGAGGGCCGACTACAATGAGCAGTTCTTC.

The V and J genes are TRBV7-9 and TRBJ2-3; 8 positions agree with TRBD2. Germline CDR1 reads SEHNR; CDR2 reads FQNEAQ (reference sequence). This CDR3 contains 15 residues. J gave up 8 bases and V 5 bases, and 12 bases lay outside the gene matches. This CDR3 reads CASSPPFGRAFTQYF. CDR3 sequence (DNA): TGTGCCAGCAGCCCCCCTTTCGGGAGGGCCTTTACGCAGTATTTT.

The chain is built from TRBV5-5 and TRBJ1-2; D gene ambiguous. Germline V gene data show CDR1 as SGHKS and CDR2 as YYEKEE (reference sequence). This CDR3 is built from 12 residues. V lost 0 bases and J 7 bases, leaving 7 bases between the germline ends. The CDR3 sequence is CASSLGGSGYTF. The CDR3 region has the DNA TGTGCCAGCAGCTTGGGTGGGAGTGGCTACACCTTC.

The chain joins TRBV7-8 to TRBJ2-4, with D possibly matching TRBD2 (6 bases). The V end lost 3 bases, the J end lost 8 bases, and 11 bases lay between the germline ends. The CDR3 has 13 residues. The germline CDR1 and CDR2 sequences are SGHVS and FQNEAQ. DNA for the CDR3: TGTGCCAGCAGCTTGCGGGGCTTGGACATTCAGTACTTC. Residues: CASSLRGLDIQYF.

The chain links TRBV11-3 to TRBJ2-7; a possible D gene is TRBD2 (6 bases). The V gene lost 2 bases and the J gene lost 3 bases, with 14 bases spanning the gap. Germline V gene sequence: CDR1 SGHNT, CDR2 YENEEA. This CDR3 spans 15 amino acids. As DNA, the CDR3 is TGTGCCAGCAGCTTATCCGGGACTCCCGGCTACGAGCAGTACTTC. Translation: CASSLSGTPGYEQYF.

The chain uses TRBV10-2 and TRBJ2-5; unclear D gene. Trimming removed 6 bases from V and 5 bases from J, with 13 bases in between. The CDR3 contains 13 residues. Germline lookup yields CDR1 WSHSY and CDR2 SAAADI. CDR3 sequence: CASRIPRVETQYF. The DNA of the CDR3 is TGCGCCAGCAGGATCCCCCGGGTGGAGACCCAGTACTTC.

The rearrangement joins TRBV7-9 to TRBJ2-3, with 13 bases fitting TRBD2. V shed 5 bases and J 5 bases; nucleotides not matched to a gene: 1. The germline V gene encodes CDR1 SEHNR and CDR2 FQNEAQ (reference sequence). The CDR3 is 14 residues long. CDR3 region: CASSRTSGGDTQYF. DNA for the CDR3: TGTGCCAGCAGCCGGACTAGCGGGGGAGATACGCAGTATTTT.

This chain joins TRBV30 and TRBJ2-3; 7 nucleotides agree with TRBD2. Per germline, CDR1 GTSNPN and CDR2 SVGIG (reference sequence). Trimming at V came to 6 bases and at J to 4 bases, leaving 19 bases not matched to a gene. CDR3 length: 17 amino acids. CDR3 region: CACNFWFYGGSSDTQYF. The CDR3 DNA follows: TGTGCCTGTAACTTTTGGTTTTATGGCGGGAGCTCAGATACGCAGTATTTT. The full variable domain, its missing parts supplied by reference TRBV30 and TRBJ2-3, is SQTIHQWPATLVQPVGSPLSLECTVEGTSNPNLYWYRQAAGRGLQLLFYSVGIGQISSEVPQNLSASRPQDRQFILSSKKLLLSDSGFYLCACNFWFYGGSSDTQYFGPGTRLTVL.